Listed here is a single T cell receptor (beta chain). The entry originates in a study of cytomegalovirus exposure and HLA in healthy donors. Use of 60 Vbeta and 13 Jbeta primers characterized the PCR. Only in-frame clones appear in the TCRdb table, and some are missing; sequencing was by immunoSEQ multiplex PCR. The sample holds about 250,000 clones, roughly 80% seen once. Germline V gives CDR1 MDHEN, CDR2 SYDVKM. V was trimmed by 7 bases and J by 2 bases, leaving 15 bases between them. CDR3 size: 14 residues. Input material: PBMCs. V gene TRBV28 combines with J gene TRBJ2-7, with D perhaps TRBD1 (5 bases). The sequence was collected from a girl aged 2-10 years in good health and CMV-seronegative. CDR3 residues: CASNPTTDTYEQYF. The DNA of the CDR3 is TGTGCCAGCAATCCGACGACAGATACCTACGAGCAGTACTTC.